These T cell receptor beta chains were read from a single sample in a study of T cells after yellow fever vaccination. TCRdb fed the 5' RACE reads into MiXCR, producing one record per CDR3 protein. Counted here are 300,000 to 400,000 distinct CDR3 sequences, roughly an eighth occurring once; the ten biggest clones make up approximately 3.4%. Source: CD4+ T cells sorted from PBMCs, taken 15 days after the yellow fever booster vaccination. Receptors were obtained from a man younger than 30 who received the YFV17D yellow fever vaccine. CDR3s include the opening cysteine and the closing phenylalanine or tryptophan. A D gene is named only where the DNA matches it firmly. Part of the rows lack a size; the others show once, few, many or a class for expanded clones.

abundance,j_gene,v_gene,d_gene,CDR3nt,CDR3aa
few,TRBJ2-2,TRBV10-3,TRBD2,TGTGCCATCAGTGCGGGGGGATCAAACACCGGGGAGCTGTTTTTT,CAISAGGSNTGELFF
few,TRBJ2-6,TRBV5-1,TRBD1,TGCGCCAGCAGCGTATACAGGGGGCTAACTGGGGCCAACGTCCTGACTTTC,CASSVYRGLTGANVLTF
few,TRBJ1-2,TRBV5-1,TRBD1,TGCGCCAGCAGCCTGTCCGGGACAGCTGGCCGTAACTATGGCTACACCTTC,CASSLSGTAGRNYGYTF
few,TRBJ1-4,TRBV12-3/TRBV12-4,NA,TGTGCCAGCAGGTCAGGGGTAGGAGAAAAACTGTTTTTT,CASRSGVGEKLFF
many,TRBJ2-3,TRBV5-1,TRBD1,TGCGCCAGCAGCTCAGGGACAGCCACAGATACGCAGTATTTT,CASSSGTATDTQYF
once,TRBJ2-5,TRBV20-1,NA,TGCAGTGCTAGCTGGGGGTCCCGAGGCGGTCAAGAGACCCAGTACTTC,CSASWGSRGGQETQYF
NA,TRBJ1-4,TRBV24-1,NA,TGTGCCACCAGTGAAGCGGGGCCTCGGGAAAAACTGTTTTTT,CATSEAGPREKLFF
NA,TRBJ1-6,TRBV27,TRBD1,TGTGCCAGCAAATGGGACAGTCAGGGCTATAATTCACCCCTCCACTTT,CASKWDSQGYNSPLHF
NA,TRBJ2-7,TRBV2,NA,TGTGCCAGCAACGACCGGGGGACCCCCTACGAGCAGTACTTC,CASNDRGTPYEQYF
few,TRBJ1-1,TRBV5-1,TRBD1,TGCGCCAGCAGGTCGCAGGGGGACACTGAAGCTTTCTTT,CASRSQGDTEAFF
NA,TRBJ1-2,TRBV19,NA,TGTGCCAGTAGTTTCGGGGTAACCTATGGCTACACCTTC,CASSFGVTYGYTF
few,TRBJ1-5,TRBV7-3,TRBD1,TGTGCCAGCAGCCCCTCAGCCCCCTCAGGGGGTAATCAGCCCCAGCATTTT,CASSPSAPSGGNQPQHF
many,TRBJ2-3,TRBV12-3/TRBV12-4,NA,TGTGCCAGCAGCCCAACAGGGACCTGGGATACGCAGTATTTT,CASSPTGTWDTQYF
few,TRBJ1-3,TRBV6-5,NA,TGTGCCAGCAGACGGGACGCGGTAAACACCATATATTTT,CASRRDAVNTIYF
NA,TRBJ1-4,TRBV12-3/TRBV12-4,TRBD1,TGTGCCAGCAGTTTCGGACAGGGGGAGGAAAAACTGTTTTTT,CASSFGQGEEKLFF
many,TRBJ2-5,TRBV20-1,NA,TGCAGTGCTCCTATGACAGGGAGGCCAGAGACCCAGTACTTC,CSAPMTGRPETQYF
NA,TRBJ1-1,TRBV2,NA,TGTGCCAGCAGGGGGGATATGAACACTGAAGCTTTCTTT,CASRGDMNTEAFF
few,TRBJ1-2,TRBV5-1,NA,TGCGCCAGCAGCCCATGGCGGGGTAACTATGGCTACACCTTC,CASSPWRGNYGYTF
NA,TRBJ2-5,TRBV19,NA,TGTGCCAGTAGTCCGTCCCGTTGGAGGGGCCAAGAGACCCAGTACTTC,CASSPSRWRGQETQYF
NA,TRBJ2-5,TRBV5-1,NA,TGCGCCAGCAGCTTGATGAGTTCGAAAGGGATGGCGACCCAGTACTTC,CASSLMSSKGMATQYF
NA,TRBJ2-5,TRBV20-1,NA,TGCAGTGCTATCGAGAGGGGAGAGACCCAGTACTTC,CSAIERGETQYF
once,TRBJ2-1,TRBV3-1,NA,TGTGCCAGCAGCCAAGAAGGCAGTTACAATGAGCAGTTCTTC,CASSQEGSYNEQFF
NA,TRBJ2-6,TRBV5-8,TRBD1,TGTGCCAGCAGCCCTTCCGGGACAGGGAGTTCTGGGGCCAACGTCCTGACTTTC,CASSPSGTGSSGANVLTF
few,TRBJ1-1,TRBV6-5,NA,TGTGCCAGCCGAGACACTCCGAACACTGAAGCTTTCTTT,CASRDTPNTEAFF
NA,TRBJ2-2,TRBV10-3,TRBD1,TGTGCCATAGGACAGGGCAAAACGAAGAACACCGGGGAGCTGTTTTTT,CAIGQGKTKNTGELFF
few,TRBJ1-1,TRBV15,NA,TGTGCCACCAGCAGAGATAGACAGAACACTGAAGCTTTCTTT,CATSRDRQNTEAFF
NA,TRBJ2-7,TRBV7-9,NA,TGTGCCAGCAGCCGAGTGGGGGACAATCAGCAGTACTTC,CASSRVGDNQQYF
NA,TRBJ1-1,TRBV19,TRBD1,TGTGCCAGTAGTGGCCTCGGGACAGGCACTGAAGCTTTCTTT,CASSGLGTGTEAFF
few,TRBJ2-3,TRBV6-2/TRBV6-3,TRBD2,TGTGCCAGCAGTCCCCTCGCGGGGGGCCCAGATACGCAGTATTTT,CASSPLAGGPDTQYF
few,TRBJ1-5,TRBV6-2/TRBV6-3,NA,TGTGCCAGCAGTCAGCGTTTTCAGCCCCAGCATTTT,CASSQRFQPQHF
few,TRBJ1-2,TRBV2,NA,TGTGCCAGCAGGGGGCCCAGTAACTATGGCTACACCTTC,CASRGPSNYGYTF
few,TRBJ1-5,TRBV5-1,NA,TGCGCCAGCAGCTTGGCCCCGACAGGACCGGCGAGCAATCAGCCCCAGCATTTT,CASSLAPTGPASNQPQHF
NA,TRBJ2-3,TRBV15,NA,TGTGCCACCAGCAGAGATAAGGCGGATACGCAGTATTTT,CATSRDKADTQYF
many,TRBJ1-4,TRBV4-1,NA,TGCGCCAGCAGCCAACAAAGAGGGTCAACTAATGAAAAACTGTTTTTT,CASSQQRGSTNEKLFF
few,TRBJ2-1,TRBV12-3/TRBV12-4,TRBD2,TGTGCCAGCAGTCCACGGCGGCGGGGGATCTACAATGAGCAGTTCTTC,CASSPRRRGIYNEQFF
NA,TRBJ1-1,TRBV29-1,NA,TGCAGCGTTGAAGGGGTTTACACTGAAGCTTTCTTT,CSVEGVYTEAFF
NA,TRBJ2-5,TRBV20-1,TRBD2,TGCAGTGCTACCGGACCGACTCGGACTAGCGGGGCCCAAGAGACCCAGTACTTC,CSATGPTRTSGAQETQYF
NA,TRBJ2-1,TRBV20-1,TRBD2,TGCAGTGCTAGCCGCGGGGGGGCCTACAATGAGCAGTTCTTC,CSASRGGAYNEQFF
many,TRBJ2-1,TRBV4-1,TRBD1,TGCGCCAGCAGCCAAGTGGGACAGGGGCTTATCAATGAGCAGTTCTTC,CASSQVGQGLINEQFF
NA,TRBJ2-7,TRBV11-2,NA,TGTGCCAGCAGCTCTTTGGGACACCTCTACGAGCAGTACTTC,CASSSLGHLYEQYF
few,TRBJ2-5,TRBV6-1,NA,TGTGCCAGCAGTGAAGGCGGCAGCAAGAGGACCCAGTACTTC,CASSEGGSKRTQYF
few,TRBJ1-5,TRBV20-1,NA,TGCAGTGCTAGATCCGATAGCAATCAGCCCCAGCATTTT,CSARSDSNQPQHF
NA,TRBJ2-4,TRBV19,NA,TGTGCCAGTAGTATAACAGTCCAAAACATTCAGTACTTC,CASSITVQNIQYF
NA,TRBJ1-3,TRBV28,NA,TGTGCCAGCAGCCCCGGAGGTTATACTGGAAACACCATATATTTT,CASSPGGYTGNTIYF
NA,TRBJ1-2,TRBV20-1,NA,TGCAGTGCTGCCCCCAGTGCTAACTATGGCTACACCTTC,CSAAPSANYGYTF
few,TRBJ1-1,TRBV3-1,NA,TGTGCCAGCAGGCGGGAGGGGATTCGCACTGAAGCTTTCTTT,CASRREGIRTEAFF
NA,TRBJ1-5,TRBV7-9,TRBD1,TGTGCCAGCAGCTTCCAAGGGACAGGGGGCAACAATCAGCCCCAGCATTTT,CASSFQGTGGNNQPQHF
NA,TRBJ2-5,TRBV5-1,TRBD1,TGCGCCAGCAGCTGGTCCGGGACAGGGGTTCAAGAGACCCAGTACTTC,CASSWSGTGVQETQYF
NA,TRBJ2-5,TRBV9,TRBD2,TGTGCCAGCAGCGTAGCTGGCGGGGGGGCCGAGAAGACCCTGTACTTC,CASSVAGGGAEKTLYF
NA,TRBJ1-2,TRBV12-3/TRBV12-4,TRBD1,TGTGCCAGCAGTGGGACAGGGGGCGCCAGGAATGGCTACACCTTC,CASSGTGGARNGYTF
few,TRBJ2-6,TRBV6-6,TRBD1,TGTGCCAGCAGCAGATCACAGGGGTGGGCTGGGGCCAACGTCCTGACTTTC,CASSRSQGWAGANVLTF
many,TRBJ2-2,TRBV10-2,TRBD1,TGCGCCAGCAGGGACGGACAGGGATCCACCGGGGAGCTGTTTTTT,CASRDGQGSTGELFF
NA,TRBJ2-7,TRBV27,NA,TGTGCCAGCAGTTTCACACGGCCCCCCTACGAGCAGTACTTC,CASSFTRPPYEQYF